The 23 T cell receptor beta chains listed next were all sequenced from one sample in a study of identical twins. One entry per CDR3 protein, called by TCRdb with MiXCR from the 5' RACE reads. The sample carries hundreds of thousands of distinct CDR3 sequences, 7% to 7.5% recorded once. A further study also used this sample, focusing on yellow fever vaccine responses in identical twins.

What was sequenced was PBMCs. The receptors shown here come from a woman between 18 and 29 years old in good health.

The chain joins TRBV27 to TRBJ2-6; D is tentatively TRBD1 or TRBD2 (5 bases each). V was clipped by 8 bases and J by 2 bases, with 19 bases between them. The germline CDR1 and CDR2 sequences are MNHEY and SMNVEV (reference sequence). This CDR3 contains 17 residues. The CDR3 loop reads CASYSGTGGTGANVLTF. In nucleotides, the CDR3 is TGTGCCAGCTACTCCGGGACCGGTGGAACTGGGGCCAACGTCCTGACTTTC.

This clonotype has ten or more counts. V usage is TRBV5-1 and J usage is TRBJ1-4; D is unclear. Trimming stripped 2 bases from V and 11 bases from J, with 13 bases between. Germline CDR1 reads SGHRS; CDR2 reads YFSETQ. The CDR3 has 13 residues. The CDR3 region is CASSFEGMGKLFF. The CDR3 bases are TGCGCCAGCAGCTTTGAAGGGATGGGGAAACTGTTTTTT.

CDR3 amino acids: CASRTRRSTDTQYF. DNA of the CDR3: TGTGCCAGCAGAACCAGGAGATCGACAGATACGCAGTATTTT. The J gene is TRBJ2-3, the V gene TRBV28, with D uncertain. The V end lost 6 bases, the J end lost 3 bases, and 13 bases lay between the germline ends. CDR3 length equals 14 residues. CDR1 is MDHEN and CDR2 is SYDVKM in the germline V gene.

Written as DNA, the CDR3 is TGCAGCGTTGAAGGAGGGTGGAGGGAGCTGTTTTTT. Its translation is CSVEGGWRELFF. V and J are TRBV29-1 and TRBJ2-2; possibly TRBD2 for D (5 bases). Trimming pared 1 base from V and 9 bases from J, leaving 9 bases between. Germline V gene lookup returns CDR1 SQVTM and CDR2 ANQGSEA. The CDR3 is made up of 12 amino acids.

This clonotype came up a few times. The rearrangement links TRBV3-1 to TRBJ2-1; D uncertain. CDR1 is LGHDT, CDR2 YNNKEL, per germline (reference sequence). Trimming stripped 4 bases from V and 8 bases from J, with 12 bases between. This CDR3 has 13 residues. In DNA, the CDR3 is TGTGCCAGCAGCCCCGACCCGTCCCATGAGCAGTTCTTC. Translation gives CASSPDPSHEQFF.

This clonotype came up many times. The CDR3 coding sequence is TGTGCCAGCAGTTTGACTAGCGGGAGGATCAATGAGCAGTTCTTC. Its protein is CASSLTSGRINEQFF. The chain recombines TRBV12-3 or TRBV12-4 with TRBJ2-1; 13 bases align to TRBD2. The J segment lost 6 bases and the V segment lost 3 bases, leaving 2 bases of the junction unmatched. This CDR3 is 15 amino acids long.

This chain uses TRBV12-3 or TRBV12-4 with TRBJ2-2; TRBD1 agrees at 7 bases. This CDR3 has 14 amino acids. The ends lost 7 bases at V and 3 bases at J; junction bases unmatched: 5. The CDR3 region is CASNPTGYTGELFF. The CDR3 DNA follows: TGTGCCAGCAACCCGACAGGGTACACCGGGGAGCTGTTTTTT.

This sequence joins TRBV12-3 or TRBV12-4 and TRBJ1-2; TRBD1 agrees at 7 bases. The CDR3 contains 15 residues. Germline trimming cut 5 bases from V and 0 bases from J; bases unmatched to any gene: 6. The CDR3 coding sequence is TGTGCCAGCAGTCCCAGGGGGGGAACTAACTATGGCTACACCTTC. It codes for CASSPRGGTNYGYTF.

The chain carries TRBV15 and TRBJ2-1; TRBD1 matches 10 bases. CDR1 is LNHNV and CDR2 is YYDKDF in the germline V gene (reference sequence). This CDR3 comprises 15 residues. The J segment lost 7 bases and the V segment lost 0 bases, leaving 3 bases of the junction unmatched. CDR3 sequence: CATSRDGGQGNEQFF. The CDR3 coding sequence is TGTGCCACCAGCAGAGATGGGGGACAGGGGAATGAGCAGTTCTTC.

This chain connects TRBV7-3 to TRBJ2-1, with TRBD2 matching 8 bases. Germline V lookup: CDR1 SGHTA, CDR2 FQGTGA. The CDR3 is 19 residues long. With 2 bases clipped from V and 2 bases from J, the junction kept 14 bases outside the gene matches. CDR3 in amino acids: CASSLGHPSGGGTYNEQFF. The CDR3, as DNA: TGTGCCAGCAGCTTAGGGCACCCCTCGGGGGGGGGAACCTACAATGAGCAGTTCTTC. Looking up the rest from reference TRBV7-3 and TRBJ2-1 gives the full variable domain: GAGVSQTPSNKVTEKGKYVELRCDPISGHTALYWYRQSLGQGPEFLIYFQGTGAADDSGLPNDRFFAVRPEGSVSTLKIQRTERGDSAVYLCASSLGHPSGGGTYNEQFFGPGTRLTVL.

This clonotype was detected many times. The chain carries TRBV29-1 and TRBJ2-2; the D gene could be TRBD1 or TRBD2 (5 bases each). The V gene lost 5 bases and the J gene lost 0 bases, with 13 bases spanning the gap. From germline, CDR1 is SQVTM and CDR2 ANQGSEA. The CDR3 length is 15 residues. CDR3 in amino acids: CSVSPGRANTGELFF. The CDR3 region has the DNA TGCAGCGTTTCCCCGGGGCGGGCGAACACCGGGGAGCTGTTTTTT.

The V and J genes are TRBV7-9 and TRBJ1-2; D may be TRBD1 (6 bases). The V gene's germline CDR1 is SEHNR and CDR2 FQNEAQ (reference sequence). The CDR3 extends over 13 amino acids. V dropped 5 bases and J dropped 5 bases, with 12 bases sitting between them. The CDR3 loop reads CASSTNQGYGYTF. CDR3 in DNA: TGTGCCAGCAGCACGAACCAGGGGTATGGCTACACCTTC.

The rearrangement uses TRBV7-8 and TRBJ2-5; 11 bases agree with TRBD1. The CDR3 runs 15 residues. V lost 8 bases, J lost 5 bases, and 10 bases stayed unmatched. Germline lookup yields CDR1 SGHVS and CDR2 FQNEAQ. The CDR3 protein is CASGGQGAFNETQYF. The CDR3, as DNA: TGTGCCAGCGGCGGACAGGGGGCTTTTAATGAGACCCAGTACTTC.

In its sample, this clonotype was seen many times. The chain links TRBV6-5 to TRBJ2-7; D might be TRBD1 or TRBD2, each matching 5 bases. This CDR3 spans 15 amino acids. V dropped 2 bases and J dropped 1 base, with 12 bases sitting between them. Germline V lookup: CDR1 MNHEY, CDR2 SVGAGI. The CDR3 protein is CASSYSRDGSYEQYF. In DNA, the CDR3 is TGTGCCAGCAGTTACAGCAGGGACGGATCCTACGAGCAGTACTTC.

This clonotype was seen more than once but under ten times. The chain is built from TRBV6-1 and TRBJ1-1, with TRBD1 matching 7 bases. With V trimmed by 6 bases and J by 4 bases, 5 bases remained unmatched. The CDR3 runs to 13 residues. Looked up from germline, CDR1 is MNHNS and CDR2 is SASEGT. The CDR3 protein is CASRAGGSTEAFF. As DNA, the CDR3 is TGTGCCAGCAGGGCAGGGGGGAGCACTGAAGCTTTCTTT.

The chain couples TRBV20-1 to TRBJ1-2, with a possible D match to TRBD1 (5 bases). This CDR3 spans 14 amino acids. Germline V CDR1 and CDR2: DFQATT, SNEGSKA (reference sequence). V lost 3 bases and J 2 bases, leaving 13 bases between the germline ends. The CDR3 nucleotides are TGCAGTGCTAGTGGGGGAGGGGCAAACTATGGCTACACCTTC. Its protein product is CSASGGGANYGYTF.

The chain employs TRBV5-1 and TRBJ2-1; D is ambiguous. Germline V gene sequence: CDR1 SGHRS, CDR2 YFSETQ. The V end was cut by 5 bases, the J end by 5 bases, with 14 bases between. The CDR3 is 14 amino acids. CDR3 amino acids: CASRRPGDHNEQFF. The CDR3 bases are TGCGCCAGCAGGCGGCCAGGCGATCACAATGAGCAGTTCTTC.

This clonotype was found a few times. The genes are TRBV7-2 and TRBJ2-1; weak D call: TRBD2 (6 bases). Per the germline V gene, CDR1 is SGHTA and CDR2 is FQGNSA. Trimming cost V 2 bases and J 5 bases, with 7 bases left between them. The CDR3 sequence is 13 residues long. The CDR3 DNA follows: TGTGCCAGCAGCTTATGGGAGGACAATGAGCAGTTCTTC. Its protein product is CASSLWEDNEQFF.

In its sample, this clonotype was seen many times. This chain uses TRBV5-6 with TRBJ1-6; D may be TRBD1 (6 bases). The germline V gene encodes CDR1 SGHDT and CDR2 YYEEEE. The CDR3 spans 17 residues. Trimming shortened V by 1 base and J by 6 bases, and 17 bases separated the two germline ends. The CDR3 region has the DNA TGTGCCAGCAGCTTGTGGCGGTCTGGGACAAGTAATTCACCCCTCCACTTT. Its translation: CASSLWRSGTSNSPLHF.

There are many counts of this clonotype. The rearrangement joins TRBV10-3 to TRBJ2-7, with TRBD2 matching over 11 bases. The germline V gene encodes CDR1 ENHRY and CDR2 SYGVKD. After removal of 4 bases from V and 0 bases from J, the junction contained 2 bases not matched to a gene. This CDR3 contains 15 residues. DNA of the CDR3: TGTGCCATCAGTGTTACTAGCGGGAGCTCCTACGAGCAGTACTTC. It encodes CAISVTSGSSYEQYF.

The chain couples TRBV27 to TRBJ1-2; no clear D gene. Trimming pared 0 bases from V and 0 bases from J, leaving 8 bases between. The CDR3 is 15 amino acids. Germline CDR1 reads MNHEY; CDR2 reads SMNVEV (reference sequence). CDR3 region: CASSLSPSPNYGYTF. The CDR3 DNA reads TGTGCCAGCAGTTTATCGCCATCACCTAACTATGGCTACACCTTC.

CDR3 nucleotides: TGCGCCAGCAGTGAGTGGAAGCCCCCCTACGAGCAGTACTTC. Encoded protein: CASSEWKPPYEQYF. The rearrangement uses TRBV10-2 and TRBJ2-7; D gene ambiguous. Germline V gives CDR1 WSHSY, CDR2 SAAADI. The CDR3 runs to 14 residues. With 1 base removed from V and 2 bases from J, the gap between germline ends came to 9 bases.

Only a few counts were recorded for this clonotype. The V gene is TRBV24-1, the J gene TRBJ2-2; possibly TRBD1 for D (6 bases). V was shortened by 6 bases and J by 0 bases, with 16 bases between the two germline ends. Germline V gene data show CDR1 as KGHDR and CDR2 as SFDVKD. The CDR3 spans 17 residues. The CDR3 protein is CATSTIRDTTNTGELFF. The CDR3 DNA reads TGTGCCACCAGTACAATCCGGGACACCACGAACACCGGGGAGCTGTTTTTT.